This T cell receptor beta chain was captured by sequencing in a study of blood T cell repertoires in COVID-19 (dated by TCRdb to the early 2020s). For the wider study: Samples from collaborators originated in the United States, Italy and Spain and spanned both the acute and convalescent phases of COVID-19. The prospective study material was composed of cDNA or gDNA derived from T cells, B-cell-depleted T cells, or PBMCs. The dataset comprised deeply sampled blood TCRbeta repertoires from subjects exposed to, actively infected with, or recovered from COVID-19. The repertoires were made available in a free public database intended to serve as a resource for research on the immune response to SARS-CoV-2. Samples were obtained from the ongoing ImmuneRACE study (first 160 participants) and from some 1,300 subjects provided by 6 global collaborators. Nearly every sample came with metadata listing a de-identified subject ID, COVID-19 status, age in years and sex. Where available, HLA class I and class II types were obtained from metadata supplied by the sample provider rather than from assay-based typing.

The collaborating institutions used their own protocols to collect whole blood in K2EDTA tubes. For TCRbeta analysis, collaborators shipped samples in one of three forms: frozen whole blood, isolated PBMCs, or DNA extracted from either of those sample types. TCRbeta CDR3 regions were amplified from genomic DNA by means of the immunoSEQ Assay, a bias-controlled multiplex PCR. As for the authors' bioinformatics: The number of nucleated cells in each sample was estimated from the amplification of reference gene primers within the assay. To quantify the absolute abundance of each unique TCRbeta CDR3 rearrangement, sequence reads were collapsed and filtered. Productive Simpson clonality was computed per sample as the square root of Simpson's diversity index over productive rearrangements. This immuneACCESS table, as held by TCRdb, lists in-frame sequences with V and J called but not all clones. Of the missing ones, under half trace to an unresolved V gene in checked studies; the others have no known cause. V, J and clone size were drawn from that table, and D and trimming were deduced from the DNA. The sample includes 55,000 to 65,000 clones, with about nine tenths observed a single time. The ten largest clonotypes hold 9.5% to 13% of the sample.

What the study reported, not specific to this receptor: How much clinical and demographic metadata was included differed by source and by participant, and the metadata was provided uncurated.

Worth noting for this clone: The clone's antigen remains unknown. Base quality data are lacking; no much larger clone is found one base away.

This sequence was found in a human donor with acute or convalescent COVID-19. The donor label of this sample is uncertain. The sequenced sample consisted of peripheral blood.

The CDR3 amino acid sequence is: CAISADRTSYEQYF. The nucleotides are TGTGCCATCAGTGCGGACAGAACCTCCTACGAGCAGTACTTC. This receptor chain uses TRBV10-3 and TRBJ2-7; the D gene is possibly TRBD1, with 6 bases matching. Taken from cysteine to phenylalanine, the CDR3 has 14 residues. Of the read, only the CDR3 DNA is kept; its 42 bases are in frame from base 1. Per the germline V gene, ENHRY is the CDR1 and SYGVKD is the CDR2. The V end loses 4 bases and the J end loses 0 bases, and a stretch of 10 bases separates them.